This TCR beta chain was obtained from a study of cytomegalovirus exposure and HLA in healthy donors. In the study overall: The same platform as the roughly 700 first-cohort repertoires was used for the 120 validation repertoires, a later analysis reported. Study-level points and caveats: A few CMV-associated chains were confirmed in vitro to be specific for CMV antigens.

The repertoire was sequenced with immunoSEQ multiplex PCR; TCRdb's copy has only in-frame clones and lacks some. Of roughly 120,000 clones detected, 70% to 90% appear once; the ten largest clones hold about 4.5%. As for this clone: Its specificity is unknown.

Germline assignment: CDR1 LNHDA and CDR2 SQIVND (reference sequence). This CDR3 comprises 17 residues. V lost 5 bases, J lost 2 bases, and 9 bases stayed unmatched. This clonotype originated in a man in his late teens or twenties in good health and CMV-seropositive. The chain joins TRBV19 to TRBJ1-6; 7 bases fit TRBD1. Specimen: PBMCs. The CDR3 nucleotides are TGTGCCAGTAGTGGACAGACCGGGACAGCCTATAATTCACCCCTCCACTTT. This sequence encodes CASSGQTGTAYNSPLHF. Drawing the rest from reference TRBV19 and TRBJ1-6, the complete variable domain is DGGITQSPKYLFRKEGQNVTLSCEQNLNHDAMYWYRQDPGQGLRLIYYSQIVNDFQKGDIAEGYSVSREKKESFPLTVTSAQKNPTAFYLCASSGQTGTAYNSPLHFGNGTRLTVT.